These T cell receptor beta chains were read from a single sample in a study of blood T cells in healthy people across ages. TCRdb re-analysed the 5' RACE reads in MiXCR, keeping a single row per CDR3 protein. This sample has roughly 700,000 distinct CDR3 sequences, with 20% to 25% found just once. These data were likewise used in another study, on T cells of mothers and their children.

The sequenced material came from blood. These receptor sequences come from a boy aged 10-17 years in good health. Both conserved end residues are part of each CDR3. The D gene is left open where the match is weak. Some rows have no size entry. The others give once, few or many, or a class for an expanded clone.

J: TRBJ2-1
V: TRBV24-1
size: -
D: -
CDR3: CATSDRANQYNEQFF
DNA: TGTGCCACCAGTGATAGGGCTAATCAGTACAATGAGCAGTTCTTC

J: TRBJ2-7
V: TRBV7-2
size: -
D: TRBD1
CDR3: CASSLASGTGTYEQYF
DNA: TGTGCCAGCAGCTTAGCTTCCGGGACAGGCACCTACGAGCAGTACTTC

J: TRBJ2-1
V: TRBV28
size: -
D: -
CDR3: CASRPWTSYNEQFF
DNA: TGTGCCAGCAGACCATGGACCTCCTACAATGAGCAGTTCTTC

J: TRBJ1-4
V: TRBV28
size: -
D: -
CDR3: CASRGTSEEKLFF
DNA: TGTGCCAGCAGGGGGACGAGTGAGGAAAAACTGTTTTTT

J: TRBJ2-2
V: TRBV29-1
size: -
D: -
CDR3: CSGGDGATGELFF
DNA: TGCAGCGGCGGGGATGGGGCCACCGGGGAGCTGTTTTTT

J: TRBJ2-5
V: TRBV18
size: -
D: -
CDR3: CAGSPRMTASILQETQYF
DNA: TGTGCCGGCTCACCAAGGATGACTGCCTCGATTCTCCAAGAGACCCAGTACTTC

J: TRBJ2-7
V: TRBV7-8
size: few
D: TRBD2
CDR3: CASSFGESGGHYEQYF
DNA: TGTGCCAGCAGCTTCGGAGAGAGCGGGGGACACTACGAGCAGTACTTC

J: TRBJ2-3
V: TRBV27
size: -
D: TRBD2
CDR3: CASSPGLDPDTQYF
DNA: TGTGCCAGCAGTCCCGGACTAGACCCAGATACGCAGTATTTT

J: TRBJ2-3
V: TRBV7-3
size: few
D: TRBD2
CDR3: CASSSSGIDSDTQYF
DNA: TGTGCCAGCAGCTCTAGCGGGATCGATTCAGATACGCAGTATTTT

J: TRBJ1-4
V: TRBV12-3/TRBV12-4
size: -
D: -
CDR3: CASSFSEQGRERLFF
DNA: TGTGCCAGCAGTTTTAGCGAACAGGGTCGGGAAAGACTGTTTTTT

J: TRBJ2-7
V: TRBV6-6
size: -
D: TRBD2
CDR3: CASTGTSSSYEQYF
DNA: TGTGCCAGCACCGGGACTAGCAGCTCCTACGAGCAGTACTTC

J: TRBJ2-3
V: TRBV20-1
size: -
D: TRBD2
CDR3: CSARDGGRAEDTQYF
DNA: TGCAGTGCTAGAGATGGCGGGAGGGCCGAAGATACGCAGTATTTT

J: TRBJ2-5
V: TRBV7-8
size: -
D: -
CDR3: CASSVGQYGGETQYF
DNA: TGTGCCAGCAGCGTGGGACAGTACGGGGGGGAGACCCAGTACTTC

J: TRBJ1-2
V: TRBV5-1
size: few
D: -
CDR3: CASSLAAVYGYTF
DNA: TGCGCCAGCAGCTTGGCTGCGGTCTATGGCTACACCTTC

J: TRBJ2-7
V: TRBV7-2
size: few
D: TRBD2
CDR3: CASSLVARATSGTYEQYF
DNA: TGTGCCAGCAGCTTAGTTGCACGGGCGACTAGCGGGACCTACGAGCAGTACTTC

J: TRBJ1-3
V: TRBV20-1
size: -
D: TRBD1
CDR3: CSASLPWTGGNTIYF
DNA: TGCAGTGCTAGCCTCCCCTGGACAGGAGGAAACACCATATATTTT

J: TRBJ2-1
V: TRBV7-9
size: -
D: TRBD1
CDR3: CASSQARQGVRYEQFF
DNA: TGTGCCAGCAGCCAAGCGCGACAGGGGGTCAGGTATGAGCAGTTCTTC

J: TRBJ2-1
V: TRBV3-1
size: few
D: -
CDR3: CASSQGPGGYNEQFF
DNA: TGTGCCAGCAGCCAAGGTCCCGGGGGTTACAATGAGCAGTTCTTC

J: TRBJ2-7
V: TRBV29-1
size: -
D: TRBD1
CDR3: CSVRQGRRDEQYF
DNA: TGCAGCGTCCGACAGGGGAGACGGGACGAGCAGTACTTC

J: TRBJ2-1
V: TRBV6-6
size: -
D: TRBD1
CDR3: CASMGQPHGDEQFF
DNA: TGTGCCAGCATGGGACAGCCTCATGGCGATGAGCAGTTCTTC

J: TRBJ1-1
V: TRBV7-3
size: -
D: -
CDR3: CASSFSSGAEAFF
DNA: TGTGCCAGCAGCTTCTCGTCGGGGGCTGAAGCTTTCTTT

J: TRBJ1-2
V: TRBV6-2/TRBV6-3
size: -
D: -
CDR3: CASEKGVPGPANYGYTF
DNA: TGTGCCAGCGAGAAAGGGGTACCGGGACCAGCTAACTATGGCTACACCTTC

J: TRBJ1-4
V: TRBV6-5
size: -
D: -
CDR3: CASSYDLAGNEKLFF
DNA: TGTGCCAGCAGTTACGACCTAGCGGGTAATGAAAAACTGTTTTTT

J: TRBJ2-7
V: TRBV20-1
size: few
D: -
CDR3: CSALRDGEQYF
DNA: TGCAGTGCTCTGAGGGACGGCGAGCAGTACTTC

J: TRBJ2-1
V: TRBV27
size: -
D: -
CDR3: CASSRPFNEQFF
DNA: TGTGCCAGCAGTCGCCCTTTTAATGAGCAGTTCTTC

J: TRBJ1-4
V: TRBV5-1
size: few
D: -
CDR3: CASSQGPQGPSEKLFF
DNA: TGCGCCAGCAGCCAAGGACCCCAGGGGCCGAGCGAAAAACTGTTTTTT

J: TRBJ2-3
V: TRBV25-1
size: -
D: -
CDR3: CASTGFGTDTQYF
DNA: TGTGCCAGCACGGGGTTTGGCACAGATACGCAGTATTTT

J: TRBJ2-5
V: TRBV29-1
size: -
D: -
CDR3: CSVDFDRRETQYF
DNA: TGCAGCGTTGACTTCGACAGGAGAGAGACCCAGTACTTC

J: TRBJ1-2
V: TRBV3-1
size: -
D: TRBD1
CDR3: CASSHRGLLGYTF
DNA: TGTGCCAGCAGCCACAGGGGGCTGTTAGGCTACACCTTC

J: TRBJ2-5
V: TRBV6-5
size: -
D: -
CDR3: CASRFGHKTQETQYF
DNA: TGTGCCAGCAGATTTGGACACAAAACCCAAGAGACCCAGTACTTC

J: TRBJ2-2
V: TRBV7-2
size: few
D: -
CDR3: CASNDPEDTGELFF
DNA: TGTGCCAGCAACGACCCCGAGGACACCGGGGAGCTGTTTTTT

J: TRBJ2-5
V: TRBV5-1
size: -
D: TRBD2
CDR3: CAGSLVASGGQETQYF
DNA: TGCGCCGGCAGCTTGGTAGCTAGCGGGGGACAAGAGACCCAGTACTTC

J: TRBJ2-7
V: TRBV7-8
size: few
D: -
CDR3: CASSTSGVYEQYF
DNA: TGTGCCAGCAGCACCTCCGGAGTATACGAGCAGTACTTC

J: TRBJ2-3
V: TRBV7-9
size: -
D: TRBD2
CDR3: CASSAWTRQTDTQYF
DNA: TGTGCCAGCAGCGCCTGGACTAGACAAACAGATACGCAGTATTTT

J: TRBJ2-7
V: TRBV27
size: -
D: -
CDR3: CASSLSFSAYEQYF
DNA: TGTGCCAGCAGTTTATCCTTTTCTGCCTACGAGCAGTACTTC

J: TRBJ2-7
V: TRBV7-9
size: once
D: TRBD2
CDR3: CASSLGEGPSYEQYF
DNA: TGTGCCAGCAGCTTAGGGGAGGGGCCGTCCTACGAGCAGTACTTC

J: TRBJ2-3
V: TRBV4-1
size: -
D: -
CDR3: CASSQVPGDTQYF
DNA: TGCGCCAGCAGCCAAGTTCCGGGAGATACGCAGTATTTT

J: TRBJ2-1
V: TRBV6-5
size: -
D: -
CDR3: CASSYTGGRSNEQFF
DNA: TGTGCCAGCAGTTACACCGGAGGGCGGAGCAATGAGCAGTTCTTC

J: TRBJ1-1
V: TRBV5-6
size: -
D: -
CDR3: CASTQRPGATEAFF
DNA: TGTGCCAGCACCCAGCGGCCAGGGGCCACTGAAGCTTTCTTT

J: TRBJ1-1
V: TRBV5-1
size: -
D: -
CDR3: CASREAENTEAFF
DNA: TGCGCCAGCAGGGAGGCGGAAAACACTGAAGCTTTCTTT

J: TRBJ2-7
V: TRBV20-1
size: few
D: -
CDR3: CSVLVDLGYEQYF
DNA: TGCAGTGTTCTCGTGGATTTAGGTTACGAGCAGTACTTC

J: TRBJ2-7
V: TRBV5-1
size: -
D: -
CDR3: CASSPLGGSVGSYEQYF
DNA: TGCGCCAGCAGCCCTTTGGGTGGAAGTGTTGGATCCTACGAGCAGTACTTC

J: TRBJ2-1
V: TRBV11-2
size: -
D: TRBD1
CDR3: CASSVTGVNEQFF
DNA: TGTGCCAGCAGCGTGACAGGGGTCAATGAGCAGTTCTTC

J: TRBJ1-2
V: TRBV7-3
size: few
D: -
CDR3: CASSLEGGIGYTF
DNA: TGTGCCAGCAGCTTGGAGGGAGGAATTGGCTACACCTTC

J: TRBJ2-7
V: TRBV3-1
size: few
D: TRBD2
CDR3: CASSWSGLASYEQYF
DNA: TGTGCCAGCAGCTGGTCGGGACTAGCGTCCTACGAGCAGTACTTC

J: TRBJ1-4
V: TRBV6-1
size: -
D: -
CDR3: CATRVSGNEKLFF
DNA: TGTGCCACCAGGGTTTCGGGGAACGAAAAACTGTTTTTT

J: TRBJ2-2
V: TRBV14
size: few
D: -
CDR3: CASTDRANTGELFF
DNA: TGTGCCAGCACTGACCGAGCGAACACCGGGGAGCTGTTTTTT

J: TRBJ2-4
V: TRBV12-3/TRBV12-4
size: few
D: -
CDR3: CASSLEFLAKNIQYF
DNA: TGTGCCAGCAGTTTAGAGTTCCTAGCCAAAAACATTCAGTACTTC

J: TRBJ2-5
V: TRBV4-3
size: few
D: TRBD1
CDR3: CASSRWTGRQETQYF
DNA: TGCGCCAGCAGCCGCTGGACAGGTCGCCAAGAGACCCAGTACTTC

J: TRBJ2-5
V: TRBV20-1
size: few
D: -
CDR3: CSARPLGGPETQYF
DNA: TGCAGTGCTAGACCCTTAGGCGGACCGGAGACCCAGTACTTC

J: TRBJ2-1
V: TRBV28
size: -
D: -
CDR3: CASEVNNEQFF
DNA: TGTGCTAGCGAGGTAAACAATGAGCAGTTCTTC